The 27 T cell receptor beta chains in this list originate from one sample, sequenced in a study of blood T cell repertoires in COVID-19. The assay was immunoSEQ multiplex PCR, and TCRdb's table has in-frame clones only and misses some. This table holds about 85,000 clones, 80% to 85% found once. The sample comprised peripheral blood. These receptors all stem from a man in his 60s with acute or convalescent COVID-19.

V and J are TRBV3-1 (or the pseudogene TRBV3-2) and TRBJ1-5; D not certain. Per the germline V gene, CDR1 is LGHDT and CDR2 is YNNKEL (reference sequence). This CDR3 contains 13 residues. The V and J ends lost 2 bases and 5 bases respectively, with 7 bases between them. CDR3 protein: CASSQLADQPQHF. DNA of the CDR3: TGTGCCAGCAGCCAATTAGCAGATCAGCCCCAGCATTTT.

J is TRBJ2-6 and V is TRBV14; TRBD1 matches 9 bases. This CDR3 region has 19 residues. Germline-derived CDR1 and CDR2 are SGHDN and FVKESK. The junction had 12 bases not matched to a gene; V was cut back by 3 bases and J by 3 bases. CDR3 DNA: TGTGCCAGCAGCCAGGAACCGGGACAGGGAATGGGTGGGGCCAACGTCCTGACTTTC. Protein product: CASSQEPGQGMGGANVLTF. Using reference TRBV14 and TRBJ2-6 for the parts outside the CDR3, the full variable domain is EAGVTQFPSHSVIEKGQTVTLRCDPISGHDNLYWYRRVMGKEIKFLLHFVKESKQDESGMPNNRFLAERTGGTYSTLKVQPAELEDSGVYFCASSQEPGQGMGGANVLTFGAGSRLTVL.

V and J are TRBV3-1 (or the pseudogene TRBV3-2) and TRBJ1-1; D gene ambiguous. This CDR3 is 14 amino acids long. Germline CDR1 LGHDT, CDR2 YNNKEL (reference sequence). Trimming cost V 0 bases and J 10 bases, with 15 bases left between them. This chain's CDR3 is CASSQDQGTPGAFF. Written as DNA, the CDR3 is TGTGCCAGCAGCCAAGATCAAGGCACCCCGGGAGCTTTCTTT.

CDR3 protein: CASSRQGYGEAFF. CDR3 DNA: TGTGCCAGCAGCCGACAGGGGTATGGTGAAGCTTTCTTT. The chain joins TRBV7-8 to TRBJ1-1, with 8 bases matching TRBD1. Per germline, CDR1 SGHVS and CDR2 FQNEAQ. Trimming at V came to 5 bases and at J to 7 bases, leaving 6 bases not matched to a gene. The CDR3 is 13 amino acids.

This rearrangement joins TRBV3-1 (or the pseudogene TRBV3-2) to TRBJ1-2; TRBD1 aligns across 7 bases. The CDR3 runs to 15 residues. Germline CDR1 and CDR2: LGHDT and YNNKEL (reference sequence). Trimming took 0 bases from V and 5 from J; bases not matched to a gene: 6. The CDR3: CASSQDRGTAYGYTF. The CDR3 coding sequence is TGTGCCAGCAGCCAAGATAGGGGGACAGCGTATGGCTACACCTTC.

The chain carries TRBV5-1 and TRBJ1-2; 8 bases line up with TRBD1. CDR1 and CDR2 from the germline V gene are SGHRS and YFSETQ. CDR3 length equals 13 residues. After removal of 9 bases from V and 8 bases from J, the junction contained 12 bases not matched to a gene. CDR3: CATRLGTGEGYTF. The DNA of the CDR3 is TGCGCCACAAGACTTGGGACAGGAGAAGGCTACACCTTC.

This clone was seen a handful of times. The chain recombines TRBV18 with TRBJ1-1; D call uncertain. V gave up 6 bases and J gave up 0 bases, with 14 bases separating them. This CDR3 is built from 15 residues. Germline-derived CDR1 and CDR2 are KGHSH and LQKENI. For the CDR3, the DNA is TGTGCCAGCTCCCCTCTGGGAGGGCTGAACACTGAAGCTTTCTTT. Residues: CASSPLGGLNTEAFF.

This clone was seen only once. The V call is TRBV12-3 or TRBV12-4, the J call TRBJ2-3; 7 nucleotides align to TRBD1. The CDR3 totals 12 residues. Trimming at V came to 5 bases and at J to 6 bases, leaving 2 bases not matched to a gene. CDR3 region: CASSDRADTQYF. CDR3 sequence (DNA): TGTGCCAGCAGTGACAGGGCCGATACGCAGTATTTT.

The chain employs TRBV5-1 and TRBJ2-5; 8 positions agree with TRBD2. The CDR3 is made up of 14 amino acids. The V and J ends lost 3 bases and 2 bases, in that order; junction bases with no gene match: 3. Germline V gene sequence: CDR1 SGHRS, CDR2 YFSETQ. The DNA of the CDR3 is TGCGCCAGCAGCTCCCGGGGGGGACAAGAGACCCAGTACTTC. Its protein is CASSSRGGQETQYF. The variable domain in full, with the rest retrieved from reference TRBV5-1 and TRBJ2-5, is KAGVTQTPRYLIKTRGQQVTLSCSPISGHRSVSWYQQTPGQGLQFLFEYFSETQRNKGNFPGRFSGRQFSNSRSEMNVSTLELGDSALYLCASSSRGGQETQYFGPGTRLLVL.

This chain connects TRBV5-6 to TRBJ1-2; 7 nucleotides match TRBD1. Unmatched junction bases numbered 7, after V lost 0 bases and J lost 8 bases. The CDR3 runs 14 residues. Germline V lookup: CDR1 SGHDT, CDR2 YYEEEE. Written as DNA, the CDR3 is TGTGCCAGCAGCTTGGGACAGGGAGGCGGGGGCTACACCTTC. Protein sequence: CASSLGQGGGGYTF.

This clone was recorded only once. The V and J genes are TRBV5-1 and TRBJ1-1; D perhaps matches TRBD1 (5 bases). Germline CDR1 and CDR2: SGHRS and YFSETQ. V dropped 6 bases and J dropped 5 bases, with 17 bases sitting between them. The CDR3 extends over 14 amino acids. This CDR3 reads CASKIRDVGTEAFF. The CDR3 bases are TGCGCCAGCAAAATCAGGGATGTAGGAACTGAAGCTTTCTTT.

This rearrangement joins TRBV5-4 to TRBJ2-3; 13 bases map to TRBD2. Germline V gene data show CDR1 as SGHNT and CDR2 as YYREEE (reference sequence). The CDR3 covers 14 residues. V shed 4 bases and J 4 bases; nucleotides not matched to a gene: 0. The CDR3, as DNA: TGTGCCAGCAGCGGGACTAGCGGGGCAGATACGCAGTATTTT. It codes for CASSGTSGADTQYF.

The rearrangement joins TRBV18 to TRBJ2-1, with D unclear. Trimming stripped 3 bases from V and 10 bases from J, with 10 bases between. This CDR3 region has 12 residues. Germline CDR1 and CDR2: KGHSH and LQKENI. The CDR3 region is CASSPNRLEQFF. The CDR3 DNA reads TGTGCCAGCTCACCGAACAGATTAGAGCAGTTCTTC.

The chain combines TRBV5-1 with TRBJ1-2; D is undetermined. Trimming stripped 2 bases from V and 1 base from J, with 9 bases between. CDR3 length: 14 residues. From germline, CDR1 is SGHRS and CDR2 YFSETQ. The CDR3 DNA sequence: TGCGCCAGCAGCTTAGAGAGCTATAACTATGGCTACACCTTC. It specifies CASSLESYNYGYTF.

This clone showed up just once. V is TRBV7-9 and J is TRBJ1-2; 7 positions match TRBD1. Germline values: CDR1 SEHNR, CDR2 FQNEAQ (reference sequence). This CDR3 is built from 15 residues. J lost 0 bases, V lost 5 bases, and 6 bases had no gene match. DNA of the CDR3: TGTGCCAGCAGCCGACAGGGAAAAGCTAACTATGGCTACACCTTC. The encoded protein is CASSRQGKANYGYTF.

The chain uses TRBV5-1 and TRBJ2-5; 8 positions agree with TRBD2. The CDR3 consists of 16 residues. V gave up 0 bases and J gave up 1 base; unmatched junction bases: 5. Per the germline V gene, CDR1 is SGHRS and CDR2 is YFSETQ. CDR3 residues: CASSLALAGLQETQYF. The CDR3 DNA sequence: TGCGCCAGCAGCTTGGCCCTAGCGGGCCTCCAAGAGACCCAGTACTTC.

This CDR3 is CASSPTPGQSTYEQYF. In DNA, the CDR3 is TGTGCCAGCAGCCCTACTCCGGGACAGTCTACCTACGAGCAGTACTTC. The chain links TRBV7-6 to TRBJ2-7; 7 nucleotides line up with TRBD1. CDR1 SGHVS and CDR2 FNYEAQ come from the germline V gene. Losses at the gene ends were 5 bases for V and 2 bases for J; bases not matched to a gene: 12. This CDR3 is 16 amino acids long.

The chain recombines TRBV4-1 with TRBJ1-1; weak D call: TRBD1 (5 bases). V gave up 1 base and J gave up 4 bases, with 10 bases separating them. Germline assignment: CDR1 MGHRA and CDR2 YSYEKL. This CDR3 comprises 14 residues. The CDR3 here is CASSQVGGVTEAFF. The CDR3 DNA reads TGCGCCAGCAGCCAAGTGGGAGGGGTCACTGAAGCTTTCTTT.

This clone was seen once. The V call is TRBV2, the J call TRBJ1-3, with TRBD1 matching over 7 bases. V shed 5 bases and J 0 bases; nucleotides not matched to a gene: 10. The CDR3 totals 17 residues. Per germline, CDR1 SNHLY and CDR2 FYNNEI. The CDR3, as DNA: TGTGCCAGCAGTTTTAGGGGGCGGGGTAACTCTGGAAACACCATATATTTT. Encoded protein: CASSFRGRGNSGNTIYF.

This chain connects TRBV30 to TRBJ1-1; 11 nucleotides line up with TRBD1. Germline trimming cut 5 bases from V and 5 bases from J; bases unmatched to any gene: 4. Looked up from germline, CDR1 is GTSNPN and CDR2 is SVGIG (reference sequence). The CDR3 totals 13 residues. CDR3 in amino acids: CAWGQGAKTEAFF. CDR3 bases: TGTGCCTGGGGACAGGGGGCGAAGACTGAAGCTTTCTTT.

The V gene is TRBV6-5, the J gene TRBJ1-2; 11 nucleotides agree with TRBD1. The germline CDR1 and CDR2 sequences are MNHEY and SVGAGI. The CDR3 consists of 14 residues. With 0 bases clipped from V and 8 bases from J, the junction kept 2 bases outside the gene matches. DNA for the CDR3: TGTGCCAGCAGTTACTCACGGGACAGGGGGGGCTACACCTTC. This codes for CASSYSRDRGGYTF.

This clone has only a few counts. V gene TRBV5-4 combines with J gene TRBJ1-1; 9 positions match TRBD1. Trimming removed 3 bases from V and 6 bases from J; junction bases left unmatched: 6. Germline CDR1 and CDR2: SGHNT and YYREEE (reference sequence). The CDR3 spans 14 residues. The CDR3 sequence: CASSSGTGYPEAFF. The CDR3 DNA follows: TGTGCCAGCAGCTCTGGGACAGGGTACCCTGAAGCTTTCTTT.

The V and J genes are TRBV5-1 and TRBJ2-7; maybe TRBD2 (6 bases). Germline V CDR1 and CDR2: SGHRS, YFSETQ. The CDR3 loop spans 14 amino acids. Deletions cut 0 bases from V and 10 bases from J, with 17 bases between. The DNA for the CDR3 is TGCGCCAGCAGCTTGGGGGGGGACCCCGTACGCCAGTACTTC. It specifies CASSLGGDPVRQYF.

The chain combines TRBV6-5 with TRBJ2-3; D might be TRBD1 (6 bases). Trimming shortened V by 6 bases and J by 4 bases, and 11 bases separated the two germline ends. Per the germline V gene, CDR1 is MNHEY and CDR2 is SVGAGI. This CDR3 has 13 amino acids. The CDR3 DNA follows: TGTGCCAGCAGCGAGAAGGGGGCAGATACGCAGTATTTT. Residues: CASSEKGADTQYF.

The V and J genes are TRBV19 and TRBJ2-5; 8 nucleotides match TRBD1. V was pared by 4 bases and J by 0 bases, with 4 bases of the junction left unmatched. The CDR3 covers 15 residues. Germline CDR1 is LNHDA and CDR2 is SQIVND (reference sequence). The CDR3 spells CASSTQGANQETQYF. CDR3 coding DNA: TGTGCCAGTAGTACCCAGGGGGCAAACCAAGAGACCCAGTACTTC.

CDR3 sequence reads: CATSEPAGTGGGDTQYF. The CDR3 nucleotides are TGTGCCACCAGTGAGCCCGCCGGGACAGGGGGCGGGGATACGCAGTATTTT. The chain joins TRBV24-1 to TRBJ2-3, with 12 positions matching TRBD1. V shed 4 bases, J shed 6 bases, and the junction held 10 bases outside the gene matches. This CDR3 is built from 17 residues. Germline V lookup: CDR1 KGHDR, CDR2 SFDVKD.

The chain recombines TRBV27 with TRBJ1-1; D is uncertain. Trimming took off 5 bases at V and 1 base at J, with 11 bases between the two ends. The CDR3 is 14 amino acids. Germline CDR1 and CDR2: MNHEY and SMNVEV (reference sequence). The CDR3 region has the DNA TGTGCCAGCAGTCCACAGAGTGCGAACACTGAAGCTTTCTTT. It encodes CASSPQSANTEAFF.